The sequence of this T cell receptor beta chain was determined in a study of blood T cell repertoires in COVID-19. Study-level information: Sources were T cells, B-cell-depleted T cells, or PBMCs; the material itself was cDNA or gDNA.

Clones were sequenced by immunoSEQ multiplex PCR, and TCRdb holds only the in-frame ones, with some missing. The profile shows approximately 25,000 clones, 70% to 90% of them singletons. From germline, CDR1 is LGHNT and CDR2 FRNRAP. CDR3 length: 15 amino acids. J lost 4 bases, V lost 6 bases, and 7 bases had no gene match. This sequence originates from a woman in her seventies with COVID-19, enrolled during active disease. The chain employs TRBV12-5 and TRBJ2-3, with TRBD1 matching 10 bases. Sequencing was carried out using peripheral blood. The CDR3 bases are TGTGCTAGTGGGGGGACAGGGGATAGTGCAGATACGCAGTATTTT. Encoded protein: CASGGTGDSADTQYF.